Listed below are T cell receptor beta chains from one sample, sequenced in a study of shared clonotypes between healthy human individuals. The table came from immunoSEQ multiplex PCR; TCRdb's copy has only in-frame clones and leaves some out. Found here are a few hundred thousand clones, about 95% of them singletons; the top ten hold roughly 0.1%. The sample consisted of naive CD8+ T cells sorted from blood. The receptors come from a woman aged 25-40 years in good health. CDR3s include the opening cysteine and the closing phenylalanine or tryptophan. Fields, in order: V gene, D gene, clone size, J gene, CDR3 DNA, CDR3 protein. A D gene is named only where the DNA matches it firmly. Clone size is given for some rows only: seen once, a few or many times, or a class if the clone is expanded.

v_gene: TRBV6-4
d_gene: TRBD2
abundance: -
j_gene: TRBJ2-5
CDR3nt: TGTGCCAGCAGAATCGGGACTAGCGGGAGGTCCCCACGGGAGACCCAGTACTTC
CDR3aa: CASRIGTSGRSPRETQYF

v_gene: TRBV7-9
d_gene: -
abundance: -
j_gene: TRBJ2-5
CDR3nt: TGTGCCAGCAGCTCACCGCCCAGGGTCAAGGAGACCCAGTACTTC
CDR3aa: CASSSPPRVKETQYF

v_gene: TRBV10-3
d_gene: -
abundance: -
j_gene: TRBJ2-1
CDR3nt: TGTGCCATCAGTGAGTCAAATAGCGGAGCTGTAGGGTTCTTC
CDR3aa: CAISESNSGAVGFF

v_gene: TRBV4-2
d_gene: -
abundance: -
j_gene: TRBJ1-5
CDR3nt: TGTGCCAGCAGCCGATCCATTTTAACGGATAGCAATCAGCCCCAGCATTTT
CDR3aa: CASSRSILTDSNQPQHF

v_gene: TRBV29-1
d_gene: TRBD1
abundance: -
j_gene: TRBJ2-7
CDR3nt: TGCAGCGCTAGGACAGGGGGCTCCTACGAGCAGTACTTC
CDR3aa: CSARTGGSYEQYF

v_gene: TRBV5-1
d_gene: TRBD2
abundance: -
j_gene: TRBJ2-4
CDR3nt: TGCGCCAGCAGTCCTGGACTAGCGGGAGCACCCCTCAAAAACATTCAGTACTTC
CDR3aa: CASSPGLAGAPLKNIQYF

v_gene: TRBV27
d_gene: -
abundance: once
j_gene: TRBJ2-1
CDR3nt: TGTGCCAGCATGGCGTCCGGGGAGCAGTTCTTC
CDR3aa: CASMASGEQFF

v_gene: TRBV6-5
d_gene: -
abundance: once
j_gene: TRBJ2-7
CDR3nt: TGTGCCAGCAGTTTCGGGTCCGAGCAGTACTTC
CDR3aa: CASSFGSEQYF

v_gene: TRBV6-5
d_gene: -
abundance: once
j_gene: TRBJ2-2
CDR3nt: TGTGCCAGCAGTTACTCGATCTCAATGAACACCGGGGAGCTGTTTTTT
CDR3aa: CASSYSISMNTGELFF

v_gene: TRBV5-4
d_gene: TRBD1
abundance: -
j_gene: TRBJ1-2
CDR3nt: TGTGCCAGCAGCTTCGGACAGGGGGCGGAAACTGCAGTATTGAACGGCTACACCTTC
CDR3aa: CASSFGQGAETAVLNGYTF

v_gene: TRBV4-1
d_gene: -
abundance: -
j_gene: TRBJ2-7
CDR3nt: TGCGCCAGCAGCCAAGGGTTAAGTGTGGCATACGAGCAGTACTTC
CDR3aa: CASSQGLSVAYEQYF

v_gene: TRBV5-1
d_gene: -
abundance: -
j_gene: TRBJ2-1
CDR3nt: TGCGCCAGCAGCTTGGGGTCCTACAATGAGCAGTTCTTC
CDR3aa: CASSLGSYNEQFF

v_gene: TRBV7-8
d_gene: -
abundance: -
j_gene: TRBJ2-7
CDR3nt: TGTGCCAGCAGCCTGCAGCAGGACGAGCAGTACTTC
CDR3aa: CASSLQQDEQYF

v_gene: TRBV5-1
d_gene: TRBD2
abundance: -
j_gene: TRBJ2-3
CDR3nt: TGCGCCAGCAGCTTGGACCTAGCGGGAGGCGCTGGAGATACGCAGTATTTT
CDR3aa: CASSLDLAGGAGDTQYF

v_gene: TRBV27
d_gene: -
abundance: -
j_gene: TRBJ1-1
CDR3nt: TGTGCCAGCAGTACAGGGAGCACTGAAGCTTTCTTT
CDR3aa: CASSTGSTEAFF

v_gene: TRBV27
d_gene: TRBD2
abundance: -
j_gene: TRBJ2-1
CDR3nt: TGTGCCAGCAGCCGAGGACTAGCGGGATACAATGAGCAGTTCTTC
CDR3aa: CASSRGLAGYNEQFF

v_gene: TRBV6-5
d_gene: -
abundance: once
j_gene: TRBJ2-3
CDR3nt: TGTGCCAGCAGTTACACGGGACGGGGGGCCGATACGCAGTATTTT
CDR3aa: CASSYTGRGADTQYF

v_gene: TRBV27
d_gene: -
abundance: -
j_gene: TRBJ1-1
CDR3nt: TGTGCCAGCAGTTTCTTGGGAATGGCCACTGAAGCTTTCTTT
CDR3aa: CASSFLGMATEAFF

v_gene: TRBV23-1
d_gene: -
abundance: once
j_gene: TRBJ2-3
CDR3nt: TGCGCCAGCATCCACACAGTTTCAGGAGATACGCAGTATTTT
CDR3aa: CASIHTVSGDTQYF

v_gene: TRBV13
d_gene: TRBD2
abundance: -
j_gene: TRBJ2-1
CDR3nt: TGTGCCAGCAGTTGGACTAGCGGGGACAATGAGCAGTTCTTC
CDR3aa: CASSWTSGDNEQFF

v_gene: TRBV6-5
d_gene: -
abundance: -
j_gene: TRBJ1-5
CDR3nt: TGTGCCAGCAGTCAGACAGGAGGAGGAAATCAGCCCCAGCATTTT
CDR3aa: CASSQTGGGNQPQHF

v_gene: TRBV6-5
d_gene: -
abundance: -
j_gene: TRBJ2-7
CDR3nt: TGTGCCAGCAGCCCCCGGGGATTTTACGAGCAGTACTTC
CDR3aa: CASSPRGFYEQYF

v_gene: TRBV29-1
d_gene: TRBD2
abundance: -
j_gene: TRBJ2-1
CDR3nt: TGCAGCGTGATCCTAGCGGTCCTTGGGAATGAGCAGTTCTTC
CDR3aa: CSVILAVLGNEQFF

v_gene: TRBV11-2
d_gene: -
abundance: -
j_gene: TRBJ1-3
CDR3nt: TGTGCCAGCAGCTTAGAAGGGTCCAACTCTGGAAACACCATATATTTT
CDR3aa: CASSLEGSNSGNTIYF

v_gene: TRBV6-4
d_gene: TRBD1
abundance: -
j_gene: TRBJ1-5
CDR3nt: TGTGCCAGCAGTGAACCCGACAGGGGGCGTCAGCCCCAGCATTTT
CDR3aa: CASSEPDRGRQPQHF

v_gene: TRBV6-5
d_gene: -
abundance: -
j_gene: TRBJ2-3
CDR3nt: TGTGCCAGCAGTTACGGCGGGATCACAGATACGCAGTATTTT
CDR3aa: CASSYGGITDTQYF

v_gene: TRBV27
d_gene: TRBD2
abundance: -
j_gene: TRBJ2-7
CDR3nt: TGTGCCAGGGGACTAGCGGCGGATGCGGTCTGGAACGAGCAGTACTTC
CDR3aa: CARGLAADAVWNEQYF

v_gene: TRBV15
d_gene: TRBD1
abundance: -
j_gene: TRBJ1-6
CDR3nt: TGTGCCACCAGCAGAGATACGGGACAGAATTCACCCCTCCACTTT
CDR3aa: CATSRDTGQNSPLHF

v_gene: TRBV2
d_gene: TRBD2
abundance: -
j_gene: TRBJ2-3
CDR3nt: TGTGCCAGCAGCCTTACTAGCGGGAGGGCCTCGGATACGCAGTATTTT
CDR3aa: CASSLTSGRASDTQYF

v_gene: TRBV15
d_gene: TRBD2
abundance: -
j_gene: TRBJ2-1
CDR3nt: TGTGCCACCAGCAGCCCGACTAGCGGGAGGTCCGATGAGCAGTTCTTC
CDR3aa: CATSSPTSGRSDEQFF

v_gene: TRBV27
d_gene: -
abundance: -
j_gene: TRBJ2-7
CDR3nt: TGTGCCAGCAGTTTAAATGGCAGTCCCTACGAGCAGTACTTC
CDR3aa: CASSLNGSPYEQYF

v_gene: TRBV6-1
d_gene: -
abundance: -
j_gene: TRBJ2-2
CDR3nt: TGTGCCAGCAACGCCCAGGGCCTCCACACCGGGGAGCTGTTTTTT
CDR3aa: CASNAQGLHTGELFF

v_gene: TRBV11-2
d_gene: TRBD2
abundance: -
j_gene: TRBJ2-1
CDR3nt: TGTGCCAGCAGGCAACTAGCGGGAGGGTCCAATGAGCAGTTCTTC
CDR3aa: CASRQLAGGSNEQFF

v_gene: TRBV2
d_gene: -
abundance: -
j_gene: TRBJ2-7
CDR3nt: TGTGCCAGCAGTGACGTAACTTCCGAGCAGTACTTC
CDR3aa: CASSDVTSEQYF

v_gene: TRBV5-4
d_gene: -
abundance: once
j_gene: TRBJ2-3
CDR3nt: TGTGCCAGCAGCTTGAATATAGGAGGCTCTACGCAGTATTTT
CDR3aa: CASSLNIGGSTQYF

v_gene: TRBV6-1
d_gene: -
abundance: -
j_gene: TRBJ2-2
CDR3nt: TGTGCCAGCACAGTGATAAGGGTATCCGAGGAGCTGTTTTTT
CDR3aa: CASTVIRVSEELFF

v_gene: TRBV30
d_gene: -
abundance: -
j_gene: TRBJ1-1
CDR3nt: TGTGCCTGGAGCGCCGGCCCCCTAGGGGGACGAGGAATCACTGAAGCTTTCTTT
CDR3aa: CAWSAGPLGGRGITEAFF

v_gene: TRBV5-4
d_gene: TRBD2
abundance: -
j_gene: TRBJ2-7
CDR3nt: TGTGCCAGCAGCCCCGGGAGGGGGACCTACGAGCAGTACTTC
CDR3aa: CASSPGRGTYEQYF

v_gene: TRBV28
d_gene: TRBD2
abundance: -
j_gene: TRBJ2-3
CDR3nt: TGTGCCAGCAGTGCGGGGACTAGCGGGAGGGCCGGCACAGATACGCAGTATTTT
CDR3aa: CASSAGTSGRAGTDTQYF

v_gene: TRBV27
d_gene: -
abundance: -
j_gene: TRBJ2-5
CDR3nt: TGTGCCAGCAGTGAATACGGGACGGTTCAAGAGACCCAGTACTTC
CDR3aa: CASSEYGTVQETQYF

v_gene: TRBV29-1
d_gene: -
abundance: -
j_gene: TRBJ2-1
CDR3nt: TGCAGTGTTCGGGGAGGCAATGAGCAGTTCTTC
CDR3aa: CSVRGGNEQFF

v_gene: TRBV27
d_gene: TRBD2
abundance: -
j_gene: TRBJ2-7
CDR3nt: TGTGCCAGCAGCCCCGGGGCGGTAGCGGGACTGAACGAGCAGTACTTC
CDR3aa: CASSPGAVAGLNEQYF

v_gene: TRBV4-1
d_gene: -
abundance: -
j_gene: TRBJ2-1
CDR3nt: TGCGCCAGCAGCCACGATCTAGCGGCAGGGGCCAATGAGCAGTTCTTC
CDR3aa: CASSHDLAAGANEQFF

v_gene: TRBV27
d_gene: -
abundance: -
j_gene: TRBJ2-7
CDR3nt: TGTGCCAGCAGTTTATCGATCGGGAGTCGCGAGCAGTACTTC
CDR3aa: CASSLSIGSREQYF

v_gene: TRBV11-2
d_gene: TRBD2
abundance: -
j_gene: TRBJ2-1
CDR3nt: TGTGCCAGCAGCTTAGATTTTAGCGGGAGTATGGTTGAGCAGTTCTTC
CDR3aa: CASSLDFSGSMVEQFF